This passage covers 20 T cell receptor beta chains from one sample sequenced in a study of T cell responses to AZD1222 COVID-19 vaccine. Produced via immunoSEQ multiplex PCR; TCRdb's table is partial and in-frame only. The sample comprises fewer than 300,000 clones, approximately 93% of which are singletons, and 0.5% to 0.7% rests with the top ten. The sample here was peripheral blood, taken on day 0 of AZD1222 vaccination. The receptors were gathered from an adult in good health.

This chain links TRBV5-1 with TRBJ1-1; possibly TRBD1 for D (6 bases). The germline V gene has CDR1 SGHRS and CDR2 YFSETQ. The CDR3 contains 14 residues. V was clipped by 7 bases and J by 4 bases, with 17 bases between them. The CDR3: CASDLGQGSTEAFF. CDR3 nucleotides: TGCGCCAGCGACCTCGGGCAGGGGAGCACTGAAGCTTTCTTT.

The chain uses TRBV7-6 and TRBJ1-2; TRBD1 matches 9 bases. Germline trimming cut 4 bases from V and 8 bases from J; bases unmatched to any gene: 5. CDR1 and CDR2 from the germline V gene are SGHVS and FNYEAQ. The CDR3 runs to 13 residues. CDR3 region: CASSSGQGSGYTF. The CDR3 bases are TGTGCCAGCAGCTCGGGACAGGGAAGCGGCTACACCTTC.

The chain is built from TRBV14 and TRBJ1-1; D uncertain. The CDR3 spans 17 residues. The V end lost 0 bases, the J end lost 6 bases, and 20 bases lay between the germline ends. CDR1 and CDR2 from the germline V gene are SGHDN and FVKESK. The chain's CDR3 is CASSQDYPPRPPAEAFF. CDR3 DNA: TGTGCCAGCAGCCAAGACTACCCGCCCAGGCCCCCCGCTGAAGCTTTCTTT.

This chain links TRBV2 with TRBJ1-2; weak D call: TRBD1 (6 bases). Germline CDR1 SNHLY, CDR2 FYNNEI. V was cut by 0 bases and J by 3 bases, with 8 bases left in between. There are 14 residues in the CDR3. The CDR3 DNA reads as TGTGCCAGCAGTGAAGCAGGGGGGGACTATGGCTACACCTTC. Translated: CASSEAGGDYGYTF.

The CDR3 reads CASSPPGLGEKLFF. The CDR3 DNA follows: TGTGCCAGCAGCCCCCCCGGTTTGGGTGAAAAACTGTTTTTT. The chain employs TRBV5-8 and TRBJ1-4; D gene unclear. V was shortened by 4 bases and J by 7 bases, with 14 bases between the two germline ends. CDR1 SGHTS and CDR2 YDEGEE come from the germline V gene. The CDR3 is 14 amino acids.

This chain's CDR3 is CASSPTYFREAFF. The CDR3 region has the DNA TGTGCCAGCAGTCCTACATACTTTCGTGAAGCTTTCTTT. V is TRBV6-5 and J is TRBJ1-1; D not resolved. The CDR3 has 13 residues. The V and J ends lost 5 bases and 7 bases respectively, with 14 bases between them. Per the germline V gene, CDR1 is MNHEY and CDR2 is SVGAGI.

The chain recombines TRBV18 with TRBJ2-7, with 7 bases aligning to TRBD1. V shed 6 bases and J 2 bases; nucleotides not matched to a gene: 7. Germline V gene lookup returns CDR1 KGHSH and CDR2 LQKENI. The CDR3 is 14 residues long. The CDR3 bases are TGTGCCAGCTCCCTCGAGACAGGGCCCTACGAGCAGTACTTC. Its translation is CASSLETGPYEQYF.

The chain couples TRBV7-2 to TRBJ2-1; the match to TRBD2 covers 10 bases. The CDR3 is 15 residues long. The ends lost 10 bases at V and 4 bases at J; junction bases unmatched: 10. Germline V gene lookup returns CDR1 SGHTA and CDR2 FQGNSA. CDR3 sequence (DNA): TGTGCCACCGTGACCGGGACTAGCGTATACAATGAGCAGTTCTTC. Translating it yields CATVTGTSVYNEQFF.

J is TRBJ2-3 and V is TRBV19; 7 bases align to TRBD2. CDR3 size: 14 residues. V lost 5 bases, J lost 5 bases, and 7 bases stayed unmatched. Germline-derived CDR1 and CDR2 are LNHDA and SQIVND (reference sequence). The DNA for the CDR3 is TGTGCCAGTAGTCGACTAGCAGACATAGATACGCAGTATTTT. This gives the protein CASSRLADIDTQYF.

This sequence joins TRBV15 and TRBJ1-2; no clear D gene. Germline V lookup: CDR1 LNHNV, CDR2 YYDKDF (reference sequence). The CDR3 runs 14 residues. The V end was cut by 0 bases, the J end by 6 bases, with 11 bases between. The CDR3 loop reads CATSRERVGHGYTF. The CDR3 DNA is TGTGCCACCAGCAGAGAGAGAGTAGGGCATGGCTACACCTTC. Looking up the rest from reference TRBV15 and TRBJ1-2 gives the full variable domain: DAMVIQNPRYQVTQFGKPVTLSCSQTLNHNVMYWYQQKSSQAPKLLFHYYDKDFNNEADTPDNFQSRRPNTSFCFLDIRSPGLGDTAMYLCATSRERVGHGYTFGSGTRLTVV.

The chain combines TRBV10-2 with TRBJ1-4; no clear D. Germline V gene data show CDR1 as WSHSY and CDR2 as SAAADI. CDR3 length: 17 residues. V gave up 0 bases and J gave up 0 bases, with 11 bases separating them. Here the CDR3 DNA reads TGCGCCAGCAGTGAGTCGAGTTTGGGCGCAACTAATGAAAAACTGTTTTTT. Translated, it gives CASSESSLGATNEKLFF.

The rearrangement joins TRBV21-1 to TRBJ2-7; whether TRBD2, the table's D call, matches the DNA was not checked. TRBV21-1 is described as a pseudogene. The CDR3 has 15 residues. CDR3 in amino acids: CASTERGGFGYEQYF. CDR3 sequence (DNA): TGTGCCAGCACGGAACGGGGAGGGTTCGGATACGAGCAGTACTTC.

The chain combines TRBV5-1 with TRBJ1-2; a weak D match, TRBD1 (6 bases). Germline values: CDR1 SGHRS, CDR2 YFSETQ. The CDR3 is made up of 14 amino acids. V dropped 0 bases and J dropped 3 bases, with 9 bases sitting between them. DNA of the CDR3: TGCGCCAGCAGCTTGGCCCCAGGGGACTATGGCTACACCTTC. Amino acids: CASSLAPGDYGYTF.

This chain uses TRBV7-8 with TRBJ2-1; the match to TRBD2 covers 8 bases. The CDR3 totals 16 residues. Germline CDR1 reads SGHVS; CDR2 reads FQNEAQ. V lost 1 base and J lost 8; bases outside the gene matches: 10. The CDR3 region has the DNA TGTGCCAGCAGCTTAGGTCCAGCGGGGGTTGGCCATGAGCAGTTCTTC. Amino acids: CASSLGPAGVGHEQFF. Full variable domain (missing parts from reference TRBV7-8 and TRBJ2-1): GAGVSQSPRYKVAKRGQDVALRCDPISGHVSLFWYQQALGQGPEFLTYFQNEAQLDKSGLPSDRFFAERPEGSVSTLKIQRTQQEDSAVYLCASSLGPAGVGHEQFFGPGTRLTVL.

The J gene is TRBJ2-7, the V gene TRBV2; the match to TRBD1 covers 8 bases. The CDR3 runs 14 residues. Per germline, CDR1 SNHLY and CDR2 FYNNEI. Germline trimming cut 3 bases from V and 2 bases from J; bases unmatched to any gene: 3. The CDR3 region is CASSDQGATYEQYF. Here the CDR3 DNA reads TGTGCCAGCAGTGACCAGGGGGCAACCTACGAGCAGTACTTC.

V and J are TRBV10-2 and TRBJ2-1, with D possibly TRBD2 on 7 matching bases. The CDR3 extends over 13 amino acids. With 3 bases removed from V and 9 bases from J, the gap between germline ends came to 12 bases. Germline CDR1 WSHSY, CDR2 SAAADI. The CDR3 region is CASSEPRGGEQFF. In DNA, the CDR3 is TGCGCCAGCAGTGAACCTAGGGGGGGTGAGCAGTTCTTC.

CDR3 residues: CASSQELRGVNTEAFF. CDR3 in DNA: TGTGCCAGCAGCCAAGAGCTTAGGGGCGTGAACACTGAAGCTTTCTTT. The V and J genes are TRBV14 and TRBJ1-1; D might be TRBD1 (5 bases). The ends were cut back, 0 bases at V and 0 bases at J, with 11 bases in the middle. CDR1 SGHDN and CDR2 FVKESK come from the germline V gene. This CDR3 spans 16 amino acids.

V is TRBV23-1 and J is TRBJ2-7; 9 nucleotides align to TRBD1. TRBV23-1 is designated an ORF whose function remains uncertain. The length of the CDR3 is 15 residues. Unmatched junction bases numbered 6, after V lost 3 bases and J lost 3 bases. For the CDR3, the DNA is TGCGCCAGCAGTCAGGACCCGACAGGGGGCTACGAGCAGTACTTC. As protein: CASSQDPTGGYEQYF.

V gene TRBV6-5 combines with J gene TRBJ2-7; 12 bases map to TRBD2. V lost 6 bases, J lost 5 bases, and 2 bases stayed unmatched. Germline CDR1 is MNHEY and CDR2 is SVGAGI. The CDR3 is 13 amino acids. The CDR3 sequence is CASSGLAGHEQYF. The CDR3, as DNA: TGTGCCAGCAGCGGACTAGCGGGGCACGAGCAGTACTTC.

In DNA form, the CDR3 reads TGCAGCGTTGAACCAGAATGGGGTTATGGCTACACCTTC. It encodes CSVEPEWGYGYTF. The J gene is TRBJ1-2, the V gene TRBV29-1, with D unresolved. This CDR3 is 13 amino acids long. The V gene lost 2 bases and the J gene lost 5 bases, with 12 bases spanning the gap. Germline-derived CDR1 and CDR2 are SQVTM and ANQGSEA. Looking up the rest from reference TRBV29-1 and TRBJ1-2 gives the full variable domain: SAVISQKPSRDICQRGTSLTIQCQVDSQVTMMFWYRQQPGQSLTLIATANQGSEATYESGFVIDKFPISRPNLTFSTLTVSNMSPEDSSIYLCSVEPEWGYGYTFGSGTRLTVV.